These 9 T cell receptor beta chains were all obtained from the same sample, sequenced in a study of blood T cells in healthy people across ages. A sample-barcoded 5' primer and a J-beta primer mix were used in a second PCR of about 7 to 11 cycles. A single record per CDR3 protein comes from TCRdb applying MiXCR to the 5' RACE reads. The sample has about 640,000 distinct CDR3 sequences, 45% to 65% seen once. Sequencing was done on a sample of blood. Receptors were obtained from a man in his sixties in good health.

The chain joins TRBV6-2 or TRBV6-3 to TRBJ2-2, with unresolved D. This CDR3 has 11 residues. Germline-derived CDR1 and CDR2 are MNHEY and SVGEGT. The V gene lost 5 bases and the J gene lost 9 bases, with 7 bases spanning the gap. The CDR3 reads CASSVRRELFF. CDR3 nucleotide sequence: TGTGCCAGCAGTGTTCGTAGGGAGCTGTTTTTT.

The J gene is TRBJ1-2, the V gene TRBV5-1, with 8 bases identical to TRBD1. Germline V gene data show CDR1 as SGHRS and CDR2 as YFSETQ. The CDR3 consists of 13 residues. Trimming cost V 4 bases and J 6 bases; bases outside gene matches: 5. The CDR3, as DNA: TGCGCCAGCAGCACTGACAGGGGCAATGGCTACACCTTC. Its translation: CASSTDRGNGYTF.

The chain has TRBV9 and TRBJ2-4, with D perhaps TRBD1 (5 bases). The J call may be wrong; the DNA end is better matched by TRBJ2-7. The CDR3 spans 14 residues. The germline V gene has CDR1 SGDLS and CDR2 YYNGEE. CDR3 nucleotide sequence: TGTGCCAGCAGCCCGACGACAGTTCTCTACGAGCAGTACTTC. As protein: CASSPTTVLYEQYF.

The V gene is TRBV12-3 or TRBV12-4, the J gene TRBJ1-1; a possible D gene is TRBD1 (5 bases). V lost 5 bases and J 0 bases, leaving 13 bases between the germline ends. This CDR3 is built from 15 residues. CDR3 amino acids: CASSPSGTLNTEAFF. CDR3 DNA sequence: TGTGCCAGCAGTCCCTCCGGGACCCTGAACACTGAAGCTTTCTTT.

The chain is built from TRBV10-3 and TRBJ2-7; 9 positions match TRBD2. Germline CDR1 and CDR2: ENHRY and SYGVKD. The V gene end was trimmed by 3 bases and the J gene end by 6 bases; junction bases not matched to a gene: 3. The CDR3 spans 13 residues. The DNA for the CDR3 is TGTGCCATCAGTGACGGACTAGCGTTCGAGCAGTACTTC. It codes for CAISDGLAFEQYF.

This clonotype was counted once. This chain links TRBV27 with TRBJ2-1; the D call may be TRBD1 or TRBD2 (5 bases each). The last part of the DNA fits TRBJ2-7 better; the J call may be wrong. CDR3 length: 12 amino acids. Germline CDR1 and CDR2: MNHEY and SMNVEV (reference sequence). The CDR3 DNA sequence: TGTGCCAGCAGTGGGACCTACAATGAGCAGTACTTC. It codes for CASSGTYNEQYF.

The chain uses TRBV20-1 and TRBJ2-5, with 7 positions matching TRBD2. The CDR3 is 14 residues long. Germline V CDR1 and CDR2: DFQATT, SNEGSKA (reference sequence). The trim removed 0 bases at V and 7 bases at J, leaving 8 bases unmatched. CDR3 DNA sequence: TGCAGTGCTAGAGAGGCTAGCGGAAGCTCGACCCAGTACTTC. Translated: CSAREASGSSTQYF.

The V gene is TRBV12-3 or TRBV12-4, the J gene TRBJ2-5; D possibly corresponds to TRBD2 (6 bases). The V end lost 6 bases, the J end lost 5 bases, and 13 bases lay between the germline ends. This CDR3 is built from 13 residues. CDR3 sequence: CASRRDFAETQYF. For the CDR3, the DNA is TGTGCCAGCAGAAGGGACTTCGCGGAGACCCAGTACTTC.

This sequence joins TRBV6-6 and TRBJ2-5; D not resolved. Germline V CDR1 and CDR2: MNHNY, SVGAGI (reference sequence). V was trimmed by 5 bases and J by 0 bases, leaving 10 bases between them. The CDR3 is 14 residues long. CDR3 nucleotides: TGTGCCAGCAGTGGTGCGACGTACCAAGAGACCCAGTACTTC. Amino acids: CASSGATYQETQYF.